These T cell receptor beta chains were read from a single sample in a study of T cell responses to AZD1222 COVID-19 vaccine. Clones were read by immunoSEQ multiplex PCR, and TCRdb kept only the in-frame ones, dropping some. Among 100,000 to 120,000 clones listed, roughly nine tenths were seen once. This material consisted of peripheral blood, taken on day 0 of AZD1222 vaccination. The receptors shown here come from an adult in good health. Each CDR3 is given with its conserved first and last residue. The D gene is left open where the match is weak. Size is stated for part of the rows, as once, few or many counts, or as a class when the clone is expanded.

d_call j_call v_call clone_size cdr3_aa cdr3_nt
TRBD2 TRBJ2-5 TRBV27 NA CASTTSGRLEETQYF TGTGCCAGCACGACTAGCGGGAGGCTAGAGGAGACCCAGTACTTC
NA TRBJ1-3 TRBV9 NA CASSATQGSTGNTIYF TGTGCCAGCAGCGCCACACAGGGAAGTACTGGAAACACCATATATTTT
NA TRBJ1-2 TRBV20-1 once CSADRSGGYTF TGCAGTGCCGACAGATCTGGGGGCTACACCTTC
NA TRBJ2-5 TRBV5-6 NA CASSLRGAESQYF TGTGCCAGCAGCTTGCGGGGGGCTGAGTCCCAGTACTTC
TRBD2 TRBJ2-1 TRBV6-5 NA CASSFGTSGGYEQFF TGTGCCAGCAGTTTCGGGACTAGCGGGGGTTATGAGCAGTTCTTC
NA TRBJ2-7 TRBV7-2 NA CASSIGGTLEQYF TGTGCCAGCAGTATAGGGGGTACCCTCGAGCAGTACTTC
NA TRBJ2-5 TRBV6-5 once CASSYSGRLEETQYF TGTGCCAGCAGTTACTCGGGGAGATTGGAGGAGACCCAGTACTTC
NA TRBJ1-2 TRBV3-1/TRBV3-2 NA CASSQGSGTGYTF TGTGCCAGCAGCCAAGGTTCGGGGACCGGCTACACCTTC
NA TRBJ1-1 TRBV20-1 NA CSARQAEKAFF TGCAGTGCTAGACAGGCAGAGAAAGCTTTCTTT
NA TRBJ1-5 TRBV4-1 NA CASSQDRGGGRPQHF TGCGCCAGCAGCCAAGATCGAGGGGGGGGCCGGCCCCAGCATTTT
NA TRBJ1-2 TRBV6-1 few CASSGPRTRQNYGYTF TGTGCCAGCAGTGGCCCCAGAACGCGCCAGAACTATGGCTACACCTTC
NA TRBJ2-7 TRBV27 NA CASSLSTSTYEQYF TGTGCCAGCAGTTTATCTACTTCTACCTACGAGCAGTACTTC
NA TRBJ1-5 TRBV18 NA CASSQQNSNQPQHF TGTGCCAGCTCACAGCAGAACAGCAATCAGCCCCAGCATTTT
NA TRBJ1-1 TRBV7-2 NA CASSFPDSSGAEAFF TGTGCCAGCAGCTTCCCCGACAGTTCAGGAGCTGAAGCTTTCTTT
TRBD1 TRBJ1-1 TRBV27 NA CASRMDRGGTEAFF TGTGCCAGCAGAATGGACAGGGGGGGCACTGAAGCTTTCTTT
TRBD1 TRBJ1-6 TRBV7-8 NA CASSLARGRDPLHF TGTGCCAGCAGCTTGGCGAGGGGGCGAGATCCCCTCCACTTT
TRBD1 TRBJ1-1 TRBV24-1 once CATSDLGQAYMNTEAFF TGTGCCACCAGTGATTTGGGACAGGCTTATATGAACACTGAAGCTTTCTTT
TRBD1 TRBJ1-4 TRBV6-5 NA CASRRDRGIEKLFF TGTGCCAGCAGGCGGGACAGGGGTATTGAAAAACTGTTTTTT
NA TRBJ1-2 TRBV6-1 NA CASSEIGASSYGYTF TGTGCCAGCAGTGAAATAGGGGCCTCCTCCTATGGCTACACCTTC
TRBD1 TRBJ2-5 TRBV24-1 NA CATSDLRDRQQETQYF TGTGCCACCAGTGACCTCCGGGACAGGCAACAAGAGACCCAGTACTTC
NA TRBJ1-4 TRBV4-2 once CASSLGGLGEKLFF TGTGCCAGCAGCCTAGGCGGGTTGGGGGAAAAACTGTTTTTT
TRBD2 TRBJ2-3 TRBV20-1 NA CSASMLAGMYGADTQYF TGCAGTGCTAGTATGCTAGCGGGAATGTACGGGGCAGATACGCAGTATTTT
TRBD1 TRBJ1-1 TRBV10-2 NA CASSVGTGLNTEAFF TGCGCCAGCAGTGTCGGGACAGGGTTGAACACTGAAGCTTTCTTT
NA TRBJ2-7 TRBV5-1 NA CASSRDYEQYF TGCGCCAGCAGCCGGGACTACGAGCAGTACTTC
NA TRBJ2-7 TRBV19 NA CASSYGTGTATYEQYF TGTGCCAGTAGTTATGGGACCGGGACGGCCACTTACGAGCAGTACTTC
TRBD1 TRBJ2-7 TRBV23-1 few CASSHPRQGPVAEQYF TGCGCCAGCAGTCACCCCAGACAGGGTCCGGTGGCCGAGCAGTACTTC
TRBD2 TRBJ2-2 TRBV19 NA CASSGGSSGNTGELFF TGTGCCAGCAGTGGGGGTTCTAGCGGAAACACCGGGGAGCTGTTTTTT
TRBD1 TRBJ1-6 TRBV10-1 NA CASSSDRGIGSPLHF TGCGCCAGCAGTTCGGACAGGGGGATTGGTTCACCCCTCCACTTT
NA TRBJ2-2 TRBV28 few CASSHMPHGAGELFF TGTGCCAGCAGCCACATGCCCCACGGGGCCGGGGAGCTGTTTTTT
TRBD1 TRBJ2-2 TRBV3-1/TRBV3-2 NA CASSQTGAGELFF TGTGCCAGCAGCCAGACAGGGGCCGGGGAGCTGTTTTTT
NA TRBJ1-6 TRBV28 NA CASKGVNNSPLHF TGTGCCAGCAAAGGAGTCAATAATTCACCCCTCCACTTT
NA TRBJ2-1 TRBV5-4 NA CASSLEYNEQFF TGTGCCAGCAGCCTAGAATACAATGAGCAGTTCTTC
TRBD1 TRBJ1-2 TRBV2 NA CASSLDRVTGGGYTF TGTGCCAGCAGTTTGGACAGGGTGACAGGTGGTGGCTACACCTTC
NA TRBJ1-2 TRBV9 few CASSVVSGAGYTF TGTGCCAGCAGCGTAGTCAGCGGGGCTGGCTACACCTTC
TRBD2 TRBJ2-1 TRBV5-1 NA CASTLASSSYNEQFF TGCGCCAGCACACTAGCGTCTAGCTCCTACAATGAGCAGTTCTTC
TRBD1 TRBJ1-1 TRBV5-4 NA CASSLGPDRGGRTEAFF TGTGCCAGCAGCTTGGGCCCGGACAGGGGGGGGAGAACTGAAGCTTTCTTT
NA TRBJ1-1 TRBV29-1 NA CSPTRTENTEAFF TGCAGCCCCACAAGGACAGAGAACACTGAAGCTTTCTTT
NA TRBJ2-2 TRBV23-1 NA CASSQLRERGCRNTGELFF TGCGCCAGCAGTCAATTAAGGGAAAGGGGTTGTAGGAACACCGGGGAGCTGTTTTTT
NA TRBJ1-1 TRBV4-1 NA CASSHLDVRPEAFF TGCGCCAGCAGCCACCTGGACGTCAGACCTGAAGCTTTCTTT
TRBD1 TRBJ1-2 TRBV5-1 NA CASSLTTGDDYGYTF TGCGCCAGCAGCTTAACAACAGGGGACGACTATGGCTACACCTTC
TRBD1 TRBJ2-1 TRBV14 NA CASSPQGAYNEQFF TGTGCCAGCAGCCCACAGGGGGCCTACAATGAGCAGTTCTTC
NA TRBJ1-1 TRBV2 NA CASSSTQLNTEAFF TGTGCCAGCAGCTCGACGCAGTTAAACACTGAAGCTTTCTTT
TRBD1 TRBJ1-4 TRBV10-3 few CAISQGARQYEKLFF TGTGCCATCAGTCAGGGGGCGCGTCAGTATGAAAAACTGTTTTTT
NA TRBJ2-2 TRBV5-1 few CASSIELELFF TGCGCCAGCAGTATCGAGTTAGAGCTGTTTTTT
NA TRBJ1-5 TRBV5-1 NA CASSLDAGKDQPQHF TGCGCCAGCAGCTTGGATGCAGGGAAGGATCAGCCCCAGCATTTT
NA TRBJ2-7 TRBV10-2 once CASSDPGQPSSYEQYF TGCGCCAGCAGTGACCCGGGACAACCGTCCTCTTACGAGCAGTACTTC
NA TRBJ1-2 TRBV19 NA CASSRHPSFIDYGYTF TGTGCCAGTAGTCGGCACCCCTCCTTTATAGACTATGGCTACACCTTC
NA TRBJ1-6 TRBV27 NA CASSSGRGRNSPLHF TGTGCCAGCAGTTCCGGTCGGGGGAGGAATTCACCCCTCCACTTT
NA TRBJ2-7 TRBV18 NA CASSPPSVGYHEQYF TGTGCCAGCTCACCACCTTCTGTGGGGTACCACGAGCAGTACTTC
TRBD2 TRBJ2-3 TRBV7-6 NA CASGLLAGGTDTQYF TGTGCCAGCGGATTACTAGCGGGAGGGACAGATACGCAGTATTTT
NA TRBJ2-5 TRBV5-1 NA CASSDGLEGLGETQYF TGCGCCAGCAGCGACGGGCTTGAAGGTCTCGGTGAGACCCAGTACTTC
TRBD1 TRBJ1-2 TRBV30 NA CAWSGGQGVYGYTF TGTGCCTGGAGTGGGGGACAGGGCGTTTATGGCTACACCTTC
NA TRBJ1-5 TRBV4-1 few CASSPYRDSNQPQHF TGCGCCAGCAGCCCCTACAGAGATAGCAATCAGCCCCAGCATTTT
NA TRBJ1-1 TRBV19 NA CASSLTTGTEAFF TGTGCCAGTAGCTTAACTACGGGTACTGAAGCTTTCTTT
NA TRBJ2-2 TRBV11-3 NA CASSSTTGVGGELFF TGTGCCAGCAGCTCAACGACGGGGGTAGGGGGTGAACTGTTTTTT
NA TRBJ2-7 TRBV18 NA CASSPVNTNYEQYF TGTGCCAGCTCACCGGTCAATACAAACTACGAGCAGTACTTC
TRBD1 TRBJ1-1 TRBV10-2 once CASSGQGARTEAFF TGCGCCAGCAGTGGACAGGGGGCTCGAACTGAAGCTTTCTTT